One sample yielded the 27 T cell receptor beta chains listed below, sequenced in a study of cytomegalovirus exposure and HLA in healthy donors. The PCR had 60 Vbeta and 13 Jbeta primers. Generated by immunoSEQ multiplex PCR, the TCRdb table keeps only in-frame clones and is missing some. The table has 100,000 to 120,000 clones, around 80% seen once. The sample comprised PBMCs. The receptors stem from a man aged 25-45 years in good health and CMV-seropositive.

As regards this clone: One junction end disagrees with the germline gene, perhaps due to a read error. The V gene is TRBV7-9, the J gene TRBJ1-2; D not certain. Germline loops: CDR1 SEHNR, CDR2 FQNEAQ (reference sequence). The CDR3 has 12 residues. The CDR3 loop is CSSSSPYYGYTF. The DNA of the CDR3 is TGTTCCAGCAGCTCCCCTTACTATGGCTACACCTTC.

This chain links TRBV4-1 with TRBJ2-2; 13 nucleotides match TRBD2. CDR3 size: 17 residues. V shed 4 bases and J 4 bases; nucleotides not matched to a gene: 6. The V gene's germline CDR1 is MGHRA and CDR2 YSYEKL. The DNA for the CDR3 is TGCGCCAGCAGCCTAGGGGGACTAGCGGGGCTCACCGGGGAGCTGTTTTTT. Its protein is CASSLGGLAGLTGELFF.

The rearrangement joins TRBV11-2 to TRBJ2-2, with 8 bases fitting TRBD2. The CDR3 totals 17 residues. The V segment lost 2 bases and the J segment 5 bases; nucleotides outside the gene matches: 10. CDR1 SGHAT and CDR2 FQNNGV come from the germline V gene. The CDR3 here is CASSLRIAGGGTGELFF. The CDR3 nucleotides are TGTGCCAGCAGCTTAAGGATCGCGGGGGGAGGAACCGGGGAGCTGTTTTTT.

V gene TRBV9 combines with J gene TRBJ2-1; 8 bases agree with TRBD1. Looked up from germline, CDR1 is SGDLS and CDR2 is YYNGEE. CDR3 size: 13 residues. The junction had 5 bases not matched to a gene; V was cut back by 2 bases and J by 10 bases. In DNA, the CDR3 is TGTGCCAGCAGCGTCCTACAGGGGGACGAGCAGTTCTTC. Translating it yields CASSVLQGDEQFF.

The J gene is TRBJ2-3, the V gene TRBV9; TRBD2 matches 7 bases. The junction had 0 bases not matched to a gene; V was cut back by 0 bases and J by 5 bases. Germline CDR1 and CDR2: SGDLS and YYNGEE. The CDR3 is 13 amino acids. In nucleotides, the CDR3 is TGTGCCAGCAGCGTAGGCGGGGGAGATACGCAGTATTTT. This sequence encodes CASSVGGGDTQYF.

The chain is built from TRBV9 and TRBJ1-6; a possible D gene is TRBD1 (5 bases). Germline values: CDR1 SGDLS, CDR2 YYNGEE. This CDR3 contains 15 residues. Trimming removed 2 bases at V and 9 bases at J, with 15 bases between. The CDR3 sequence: CASSVSGGLASPLHF. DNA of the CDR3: TGTGCCAGCAGCGTCTCCGGGGGTCTCGCTTCACCCCTCCACTTT.

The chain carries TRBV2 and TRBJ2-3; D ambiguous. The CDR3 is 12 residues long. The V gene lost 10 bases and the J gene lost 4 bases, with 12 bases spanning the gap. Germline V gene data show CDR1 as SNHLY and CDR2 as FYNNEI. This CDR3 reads CATQNPPDTQYF. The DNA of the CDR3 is TGTGCCACCCAGAACCCCCCAGATACGCAGTATTTT.

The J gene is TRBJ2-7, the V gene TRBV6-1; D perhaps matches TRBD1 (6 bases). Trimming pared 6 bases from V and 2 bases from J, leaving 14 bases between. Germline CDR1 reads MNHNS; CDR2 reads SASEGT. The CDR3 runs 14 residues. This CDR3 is CASRPGQWAYEQYF. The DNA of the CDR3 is TGTGCCAGCAGGCCGGGACAATGGGCCTACGAGCAGTACTTC.

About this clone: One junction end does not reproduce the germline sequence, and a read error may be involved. The CDR3 reads CSSSPRDYEQHF. For the CDR3, the DNA is TGTTCCAGCAGCCCCAGGGACTACGAGCAGCACTTC. The V call is TRBV7-9, the J call TRBJ2-7; TRBD2 matches at 7 bases. CDR3 length: 12 amino acids. Germline loops: CDR1 SEHNR, CDR2 FQNEAQ (reference sequence). Together with reference TRBV7-9 and TRBJ2-7, the CDR3 gives the full variable domain: DTGVSQNPRHKITKRGQNVTFRCDPISEHNRLYWYRQTLGQGPEFLTYFQNEAQLEKSRLLSDRFSAERPKGSFSTLEIQRTEQGDSAMYLCSSSPRDYEQHFGPGTRLTVT.

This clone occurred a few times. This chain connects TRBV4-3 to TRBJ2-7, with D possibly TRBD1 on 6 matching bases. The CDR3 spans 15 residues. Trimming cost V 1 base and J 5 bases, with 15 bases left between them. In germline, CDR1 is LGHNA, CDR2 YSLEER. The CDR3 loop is CASSQGGHRVNEQYF. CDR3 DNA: TGCGCCAGCAGCCAAGGGGGGCACAGGGTTAACGAGCAGTACTTC.

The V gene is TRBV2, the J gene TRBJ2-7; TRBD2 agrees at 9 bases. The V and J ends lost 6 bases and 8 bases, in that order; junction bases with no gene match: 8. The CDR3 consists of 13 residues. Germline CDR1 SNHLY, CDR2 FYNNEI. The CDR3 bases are TGTGCCAGCAGCCGGGCGGCGGGGGGGAAGCAGTACTTC. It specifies CASSRAAGGKQYF.

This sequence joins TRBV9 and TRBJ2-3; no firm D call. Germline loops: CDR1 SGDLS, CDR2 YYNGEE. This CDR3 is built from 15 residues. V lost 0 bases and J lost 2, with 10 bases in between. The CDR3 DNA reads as TGTGCCAGCAGCGTAGGAGGCTCTAACACAGATACGCAGTATTTT. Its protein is CASSVGGSNTDTQYF.

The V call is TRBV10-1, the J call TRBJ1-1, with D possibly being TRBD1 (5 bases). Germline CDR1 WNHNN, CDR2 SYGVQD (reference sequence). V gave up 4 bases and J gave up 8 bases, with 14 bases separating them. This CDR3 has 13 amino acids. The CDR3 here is CASSVDILSEAFF. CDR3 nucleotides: TGCGCCAGCAGTGTGGACATTCTCTCGGAAGCTTTCTTT.

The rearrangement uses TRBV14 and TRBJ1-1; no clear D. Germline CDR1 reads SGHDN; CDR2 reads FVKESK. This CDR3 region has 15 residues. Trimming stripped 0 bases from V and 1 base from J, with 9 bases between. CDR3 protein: CASSQEWRGNTEAFF. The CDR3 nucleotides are TGTGCCAGCAGCCAAGAATGGCGGGGGAACACTGAAGCTTTCTTT.

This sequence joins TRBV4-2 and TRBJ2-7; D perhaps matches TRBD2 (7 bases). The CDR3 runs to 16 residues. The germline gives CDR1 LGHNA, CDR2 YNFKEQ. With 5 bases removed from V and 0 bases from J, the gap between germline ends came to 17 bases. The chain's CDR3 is CASSTLRGPNSYEQYF. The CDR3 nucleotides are TGTGCCAGCAGCACACTGCGGGGGCCCAACTCCTACGAGCAGTACTTC.

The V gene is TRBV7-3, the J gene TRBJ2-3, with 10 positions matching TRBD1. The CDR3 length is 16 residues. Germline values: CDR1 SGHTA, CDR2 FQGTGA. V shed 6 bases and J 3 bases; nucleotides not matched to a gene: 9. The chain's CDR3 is CASSFDRGQGTDTQYF. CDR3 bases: TGTGCCAGCAGTTTTGACAGGGGGCAGGGGACAGATACGCAGTATTTT.

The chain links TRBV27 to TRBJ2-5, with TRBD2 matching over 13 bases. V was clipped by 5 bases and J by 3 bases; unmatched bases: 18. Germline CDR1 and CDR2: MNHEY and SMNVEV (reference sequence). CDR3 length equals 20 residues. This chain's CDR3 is CASSPGLAGAVEALEETQYF. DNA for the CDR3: TGTGCCAGCAGTCCAGGACTAGCGGGGGCCGTGGAGGCGCTAGAAGAGACCCAGTACTTC.

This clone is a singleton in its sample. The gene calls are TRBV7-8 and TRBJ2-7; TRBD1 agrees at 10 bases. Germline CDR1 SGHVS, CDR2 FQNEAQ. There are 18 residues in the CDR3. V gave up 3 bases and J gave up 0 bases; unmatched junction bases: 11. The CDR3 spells CASSFPPGQGLSSYEQYF. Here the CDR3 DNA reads TGTGCCAGCAGCTTCCCTCCGGGACAGGGGTTGAGCTCCTACGAGCAGTACTTC.

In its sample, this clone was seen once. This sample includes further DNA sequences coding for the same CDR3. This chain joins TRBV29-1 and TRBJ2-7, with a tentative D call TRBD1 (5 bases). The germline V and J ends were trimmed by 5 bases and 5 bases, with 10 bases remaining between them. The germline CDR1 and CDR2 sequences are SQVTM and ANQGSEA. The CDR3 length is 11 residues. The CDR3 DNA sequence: TGCAGCGTTCGCAGGGCAGACGAGCAGTACTTC. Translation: CSVRRADEQYF.

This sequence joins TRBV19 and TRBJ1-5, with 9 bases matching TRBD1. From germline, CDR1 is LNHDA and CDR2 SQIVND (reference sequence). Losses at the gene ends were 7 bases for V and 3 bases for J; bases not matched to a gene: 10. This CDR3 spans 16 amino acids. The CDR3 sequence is CASNRPGTGINQPQHF. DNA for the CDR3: TGTGCCAGTAACCGTCCCGGGACAGGGATCAATCAGCCCCAGCATTTT.

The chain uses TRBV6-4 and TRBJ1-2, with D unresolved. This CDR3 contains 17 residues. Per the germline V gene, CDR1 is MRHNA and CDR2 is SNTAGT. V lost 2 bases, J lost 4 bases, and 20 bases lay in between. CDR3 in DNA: TGTGCCAGCAGTGACCCGAAGGTATTCAGGCAATTCTATGGCTACACCTTC. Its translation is CASSDPKVFRQFYGYTF.

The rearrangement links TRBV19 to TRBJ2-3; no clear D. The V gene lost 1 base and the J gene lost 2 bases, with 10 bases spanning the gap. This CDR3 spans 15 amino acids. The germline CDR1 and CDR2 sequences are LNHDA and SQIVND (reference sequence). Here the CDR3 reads CASSIAVQVTDTQYF. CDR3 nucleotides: TGTGCCAGTAGTATAGCTGTCCAGGTCACAGATACGCAGTATTTT.

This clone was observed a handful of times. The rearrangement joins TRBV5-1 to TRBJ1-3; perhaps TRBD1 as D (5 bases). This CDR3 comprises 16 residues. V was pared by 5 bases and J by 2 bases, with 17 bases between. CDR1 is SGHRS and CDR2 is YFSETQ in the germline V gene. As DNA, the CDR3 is TGCGCCAGCAGTGGTTTTGACAGTGGAACTGGAAACACCATATATTTT. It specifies CASSGFDSGTGNTIYF.

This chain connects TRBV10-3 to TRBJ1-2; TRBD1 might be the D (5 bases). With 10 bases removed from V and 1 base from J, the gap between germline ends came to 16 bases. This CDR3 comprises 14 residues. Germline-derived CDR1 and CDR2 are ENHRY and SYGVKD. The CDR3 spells CATVAGPDNYGYTF. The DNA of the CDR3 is TGTGCCACCGTTGCGGGACCCGATAACTATGGCTACACCTTC.

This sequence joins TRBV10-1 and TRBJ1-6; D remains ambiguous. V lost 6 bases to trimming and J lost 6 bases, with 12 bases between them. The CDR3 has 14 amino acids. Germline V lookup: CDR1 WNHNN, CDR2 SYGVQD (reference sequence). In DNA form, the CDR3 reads TGCGCCAGCAGCGCCGCCGGTAGTAATTCACCCCTCCACTTT. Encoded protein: CASSAAGSNSPLHF.

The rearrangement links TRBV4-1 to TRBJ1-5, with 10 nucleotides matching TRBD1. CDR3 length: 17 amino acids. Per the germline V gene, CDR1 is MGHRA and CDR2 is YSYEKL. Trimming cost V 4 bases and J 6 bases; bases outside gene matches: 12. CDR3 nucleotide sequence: TGCGCCAGCAGCCCCCTATTCGGGACAGGGGTGGGTCAGCCCCAGCATTTT. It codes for CASSPLFGTGVGQPQHF.

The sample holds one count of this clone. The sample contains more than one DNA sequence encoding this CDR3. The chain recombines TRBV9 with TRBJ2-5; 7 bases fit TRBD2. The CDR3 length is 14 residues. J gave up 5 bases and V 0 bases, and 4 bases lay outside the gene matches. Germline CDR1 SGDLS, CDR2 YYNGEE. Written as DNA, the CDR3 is TGTGCCAGCAGCGTAGCGGGGGGAACGGAGACCCAGTACTTC. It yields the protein CASSVAGGTETQYF.